The T cell receptor (beta chain) described here comes from a study of OX40 agonist ivuxolimab in advanced cancers. Study background: Patients received ivuxolimab, an intravenous treatment, every 2 weeks at 0.01 to 10 mg/kg. Study findings and constraints: People who partly responded at 0.1-3.0 mg/kg had some of the least clonal expansion seen.

Germline CDR1 reads MDHEN; CDR2 reads SYDVKM. V gave up 7 bases and J gave up 2 bases, with 9 bases separating them. This CDR3 has 12 amino acids. TCRdb's copy holds only in-frame clones and misses some; the assay was immunoSEQ multiplex PCR. Of tens of thousands of clones detected, 88% appear once; the ten largest clones hold around 25%. In regard to this clone: Its antigen is not identified.

The sequence was collected from an adult with an advanced solid tumor such as melanoma, head and neck, liver or kidney cancer. V usage is TRBV28 and J usage is TRBJ2-7; D might be TRBD2 (5 bases). This specimen was CD4+ or CD8+ T cells sorted from blood, taken in a trial of the OX40 agonist ivuxolimab. The CDR3, as DNA: TGTGCCAGCAACCGGGGTGCCTACGAGCAGTACTTC. It encodes CASNRGAYEQYF.